The rows below give T cell receptor beta chains drawn from one sample of a study of T cells in tumors after PD-1 blockade. Sequencing used immunoSEQ multiplex PCR; TCRdb keeps in-frame clones, though not all of them. This sample yields more than 50,000 clones, of which around 74% are seen a single time; around 4.7% belongs to the top ten. The source material was PBMCs, sampled after anti-PD-1 treatment. These receptors originate from a human donor with basal cell carcinoma. CDR3s include the opening cysteine and the closing phenylalanine or tryptophan. Each record gives: D gene, clone size, V gene, J gene, CDR3 DNA, CDR3 protein. A D gene is named only where the DNA matches it firmly. Not every row has a clone size; where given, it reads once, few, many or a size class.

TRBD2	NA	TRBV6-2/TRBV6-3	TRBJ2-3	TGTGCCAGCAGTTTGAAAAGGGCGGGGGCAGATACGCAGTATTTT	CASSLKRAGADTQYF
NA	once	TRBV7-9	TRBJ2-1	TGTGCCAGCAGCCATTCGGTAATATATGAGCAGTTCTTC	CASSHSVIYEQFF
NA	NA	TRBV5-1	TRBJ1-6	TGCGCCAGCAGCTGGGATGGGGGCCCCAATTCACCCCTCCACTTT	CASSWDGGPNSPLHF
NA	NA	TRBV19	TRBJ1-1	TGTGCCAGTAGTACGACAGAGCTGAACACTGAAGCTTTCTTT	CASSTTELNTEAFF
NA	NA	TRBV6-5	TRBJ1-1	TGTGCCAGCAGTCGGGTTGGGGGGAACACTGAAGCTTTCTTT	CASSRVGGNTEAFF
TRBD2	NA	TRBV5-1	TRBJ2-7	TGCGCCAGCAGCAGCCGGGGGGATGCCTACGAGCAGTACTTC	CASSSRGDAYEQYF
NA	few	TRBV12-3/TRBV12-4	TRBJ2-1	TGTGCCAGCAACCCCAGGGCGGGGAGTGAGCAGTTCTTC	CASNPRAGSEQFF
TRBD1	NA	TRBV27	TRBJ1-5	TGTGCCAGCAGTTTGACAGGGGATAGCAATCAGCCCCAGCATTTT	CASSLTGDSNQPQHF
NA	NA	TRBV7-9	TRBJ1-3	TGTGCCAGCAGCACCGAATGGGGTTTAGGGTTAGGAAACACCATATATTTT	CASSTEWGLGLGNTIYF
NA	few	TRBV6-2/TRBV6-3	TRBJ2-1	TGTGCCAGCAGTTACTCGGTGGAGCTTTACAATGAGCAGTTCTTC	CASSYSVELYNEQFF
TRBD2	few	TRBV9	TRBJ2-3	TGTGCCAGCAGCATCCTCGGGACTAGCGCAGATACGCAGTATTTT	CASSILGTSADTQYF
TRBD1	few	TRBV7-2	TRBJ1-2	TGTGCCAGCAGCTTAGCGCAGGGACAGAACTATGGCTACACCTTC	CASSLAQGQNYGYTF
NA	NA	TRBV6-1	TRBJ2-1	TGTGCCAGCAGTGAAGGGCCTTCAATAAATGAGCAGTTCTTC	CASSEGPSINEQFF
NA	once	TRBV6-6	TRBJ2-4	TGTGCCAGCAGTTACGAGGCAGGGTGGAACATTCAGTACTTC	CASSYEAGWNIQYF
NA	NA	TRBV7-2	TRBJ1-2	TGTGCCAGCAGCTTAGGAGGGCAGGAACGAGCTAACTATGGCTACACCTTC	CASSLGGQERANYGYTF
TRBD2	NA	TRBV3-1/TRBV3-2	TRBJ2-5	TGTGCCAGCAGCCAAGTTATGGCTAGCGGGGGGGGAGAGACCCAGTACTTC	CASSQVMASGGGETQYF
TRBD1	NA	TRBV3-1/TRBV3-2	TRBJ2-7	TGTGCCAGCAGCCAAGTAGACAGGGAGCACTACGAGCAGTACTTC	CASSQVDREHYEQYF
TRBD1	NA	TRBV5-1	TRBJ1-3	TGCGCCAGCAGCTTAAATTCCGGGACAGCCAGCTCTGGAAACACCATATATTTT	CASSLNSGTASSGNTIYF
NA	NA	TRBV18	TRBJ2-1	TGTGCCAGCTCCCGGGCAGGAGACAGGAGCTTCAATGAGCAGTTCTTC	CASSRAGDRSFNEQFF
TRBD1	NA	TRBV5-1	TRBJ1-2	TGCGCCAGCAGCTTGCTGGCAGGGGGTAACTATGGCTACACCTTC	CASSLLAGGNYGYTF
NA	NA	TRBV5-1	TRBJ1-2	TGCGCCAGCAGCTTGAGTGTTAACTATGGCTACACCTTC	CASSLSVNYGYTF
TRBD2	NA	TRBV11-2	TRBJ2-3	TGTGCCAGCAGCCGAGACCCTAGCGGTTATACGCAGTATTTT	CASSRDPSGYTQYF
NA	medium-sized	TRBV28	TRBJ1-5	TGTGCCAGCAGCCCCGGGACTCCCCTCTTTTTT	CASSPGTPLFF
NA	NA	TRBV10-3	TRBJ1-2	TGTGCCAGCACTGCGGGGGCTAACTATGGCTACACCTTC	CASTAGANYGYTF
TRBD2	few	TRBV11-1	TRBJ2-5	TGTGCCAGCAGCCCGAGACTAGCGGGGCTCCAAGAGACCCAGTACTTC	CASSPRLAGLQETQYF
NA	NA	TRBV12-3/TRBV12-4	TRBJ1-6	TGTGCCAGCAGCTGGGGGCGGAATTCACCCCTCCACTTT	CASSWGRNSPLHF
TRBD1	NA	TRBV3-1/TRBV3-2	TRBJ1-6	TGTGCCAGCAGCCGGGGACAGGGTTATAATTCACCCCTCCACTTT	CASSRGQGYNSPLHF
TRBD1	few	TRBV7-9	TRBJ1-2	TGTGCCACAGAGGGGGACAGAGGGGGAAGAAACTATGGCTACACCTTC	CATEGDRGGRNYGYTF
TRBD2	NA	TRBV15	TRBJ2-3	TGTGCCACCAGCAGAGGAAGTAGCGGGGTTACAGATACGCAGTATTTT	CATSRGSSGVTDTQYF
TRBD1	NA	TRBV5-4	TRBJ2-3	TGTGCCAGCAGCTCGGGCGACAGGGGCAACGCAGATACGCAGTATTTT	CASSSGDRGNADTQYF
NA	NA	TRBV6-5	TRBJ2-1	TGTGCCAGCCAGAGGGGTTCTAAAGACGGCAATGAGCAGTTCTTC	CASQRGSKDGNEQFF
NA	NA	TRBV6-5	TRBJ1-5	TGTGCCAGCAGTATACGAGGGAATCAGCCCCAGCATTTT	CASSIRGNQPQHF
TRBD1	NA	TRBV18	TRBJ1-5	TGTGCCAGCTCATCAACCGGGACAGCTTTAAATCAGCCCCAGCATTTT	CASSSTGTALNQPQHF
NA	NA	TRBV14	TRBJ2-3	TGTGCCAGCAGCCCACAGGGGGGGGTAGCGCTGACGCAGTATTTT	CASSPQGGVALTQYF
TRBD1	NA	TRBV6-6	TRBJ2-7	TGTGCCAGCAGTTATTGGTCGTCAGGGGGCTACGAGCAGTACTTC	CASSYWSSGGYEQYF
TRBD2	NA	TRBV5-4	TRBJ2-1	TGTGCCAGCAGCTTAGCGGGGGCCTACAATGAGCAGTTCTTC	CASSLAGAYNEQFF
TRBD1	NA	TRBV19	TRBJ2-2	TGTGCCAGTGTTGACAGGGGGGAAACCGGGGAGCTGTTTTTT	CASVDRGETGELFF
NA	once	TRBV3-1/TRBV3-2	TRBJ1-2	TGTGCCAGCAGCCAAATAAAGGGCGCTCACTATGGCTACACCTTC	CASSQIKGAHYGYTF
TRBD2	NA	TRBV7-6	TRBJ2-1	TGTGCCAGCAGCCGCGGGGGGGCCCAATACAATGAGCAGTTCTTC	CASSRGGAQYNEQFF
NA	NA	TRBV18	TRBJ1-3	TGTGCCAGCTCACAAGACAGAGCCGACTCTGGAAACACCATATATTTT	CASSQDRADSGNTIYF
NA	NA	TRBV3-1/TRBV3-2	TRBJ1-3	TGTGCCAGCAGCCAATCGGAGTACTCTGGAAACACCATATATTTT	CASSQSEYSGNTIYF
TRBD1	NA	TRBV3-1/TRBV3-2	TRBJ1-2	TGTGCCAGCAGCCGGACAGGGGGCAACTATGGCTACACCTTC	CASSRTGGNYGYTF
NA	NA	TRBV30	TRBJ1-1	TGTGCCTGGAGGCCACGGGGGGGGAACACTGAAGCTTTCTTT	CAWRPRGGNTEAFF
NA	NA	TRBV30	TRBJ1-6	TGTGCCTGGAGCGCGGGGAATTCACCCCTCCACTTT	CAWSAGNSPLHF
NA	few	TRBV5-1	TRBJ1-1	TGCGCCAGCAGCTTGGTAGGCCAGAACACTGAAGCTTTCTTT	CASSLVGQNTEAFF
NA	few	TRBV5-8	TRBJ2-1	TGTGCCAGCAGCCCGTCGGACAGACCGAGCTCCTACAATGAGCAGTTCTTC	CASSPSDRPSSYNEQFF
NA	few	TRBV20-1	TRBJ2-3	TGCAGTGCAGGGGCGGATACGCAGTATTTT	CSAGADTQYF
NA	once	TRBV6-1	TRBJ1-5	TGTGCCAGCAGTGAAGCCTCAACGAGAGGGGCGCAGCCCCAGCATTTT	CASSEASTRGAQPQHF
TRBD1	NA	TRBV6-6	TRBJ2-5	TGTGCCAGCAGTAGGACAGGGGGGGGAGAGACCCAGTACTTC	CASSRTGGGETQYF
TRBD1	NA	TRBV28	TRBJ1-1	TGTGCCAGCAGTTCCGGGACAGGGAACACTGAAGCTTTCTTT	CASSSGTGNTEAFF
TRBD1	NA	TRBV7-9	TRBJ2-1	TGTGCCAGCAGCCCATTACGGGGGACAGGGGGGATTGAGCAGTTCTTC	CASSPLRGTGGIEQFF
TRBD2	NA	TRBV25-1	TRBJ2-7	TGTGCCAGCAGCCTTGGACTAGCCGGCGAGCAGTACTTC	CASSLGLAGEQYF
NA	NA	TRBV6-4	TRBJ2-3	TGTGCCAGCAGTGAGGGCACAGATACGCAGTATTTT	CASSEGTDTQYF